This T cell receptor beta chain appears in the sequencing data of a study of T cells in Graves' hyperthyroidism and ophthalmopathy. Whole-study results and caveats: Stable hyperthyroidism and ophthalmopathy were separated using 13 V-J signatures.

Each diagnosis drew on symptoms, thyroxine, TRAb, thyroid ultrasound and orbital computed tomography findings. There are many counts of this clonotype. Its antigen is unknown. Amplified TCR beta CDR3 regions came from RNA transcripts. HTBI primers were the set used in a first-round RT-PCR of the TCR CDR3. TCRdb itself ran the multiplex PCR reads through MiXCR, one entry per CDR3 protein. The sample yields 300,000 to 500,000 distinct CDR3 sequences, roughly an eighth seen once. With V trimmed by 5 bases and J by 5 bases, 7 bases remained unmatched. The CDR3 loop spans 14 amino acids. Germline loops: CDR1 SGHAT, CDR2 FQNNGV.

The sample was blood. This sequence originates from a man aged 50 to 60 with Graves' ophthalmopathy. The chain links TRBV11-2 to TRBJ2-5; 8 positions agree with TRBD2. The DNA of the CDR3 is TGTGCCAGCAGCGTTTCGGGGGGGGTGGAGACCCAGTACTTC. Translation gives CASSVSGGVETQYF.